This TCR beta chain comes out of a study of CD8 T cells in ankylosing spondylitis. Study-wide points: Made up of about eight highly homologous variants, a TCR beta motif appeared characteristic of ankylosing spondylitis blood.

CDR1 and CDR2 from the germline V gene are SGHRS and YFSETQ. This CDR3 spans 14 amino acids. V lost 4 bases and J 0 bases, leaving 9 bases between the germline ends. TCRdb independently ran MiXCR on the 5' RACE reads; one entry per CDR3 protein. Of over 700,000 distinct CDR3 sequences in the sample, 15% to 20% were seen once. A few counts support this clonotype. Its antigen is not known. The chain has TRBV5-1 and TRBJ2-3; D is ambiguous. The source of this sequence is a male donor with ankylosing spondylitis. Sequenced sample: blood, either unsorted or a sorted T cell fraction (not recorded which). This chain's CDR3 is CASSAGPSTDTQYF. CDR3 bases: TGCGCCAGCAGCGCTGGACCGAGCACAGATACGCAGTATTTT.